This TCR beta chain was captured by sequencing in a study of T cell responses to AZD1222 COVID-19 vaccine. Assay: immunoSEQ multiplex PCR; the TCRdb copy retains only in-frame clones and omits some. The sample records some 140,000 clones, roughly 90% being singletons. The sequence was obtained from an adult who received the AZD1222 COVID-19 vaccine. Sequenced material: peripheral blood, taken 28 days after the second AZD1222 dose.

The CDR3 DNA is TGTGCCATCAGGGGACAGGGGCTTACTGAAGCTTTCTTT. Amino acids: CAIRGQGLTEAFF. The chain combines TRBV10-3 with TRBJ1-1; 10 bases align to TRBD1. This CDR3 comprises 13 residues. V trimming: 6 bases; J trimming: 5 bases; junction bases outside the gene matches: 3. The germline V gene has CDR1 ENHRY and CDR2 SYGVKD.